This TCR beta chain was sequenced during a study of blood T cells in healthy people across ages. Findings and caveats of the study: Among long-lived donors, naive CD4+ cells were more numerous and diversity higher than in aged donors.

It was with a sample-barcoded 5' primer and a J-beta primer mix that a second PCR of roughly 6 to 12 cycles was run. TCRdb reanalysed the 5' RACE reads using MiXCR and keeps one entry per CDR3 protein. Of around 1,000,000 distinct CDR3 sequences listed, under 30% are singletons. This clonotype came up a few times. The antigen remains unidentified. The V gene's germline CDR1 is LGHDT and CDR2 YNNKEL (reference sequence). The CDR3 extends over 14 amino acids. V was clipped by 1 base and J by 4 bases; unmatched bases: 3. Samples each yielded at least 6 micrograms of total RNA. Separately, the same data were catalogued under a study of T cells of mothers and their children.

This clonotype was obtained from a girl aged 2-10 years in good health. Sequencing was performed on blood. The chain combines TRBV3-1 with TRBJ2-5, with 7 bases fitting TRBD2. As DNA, the CDR3 is TGTGCCAGCAGCCAAGGGTCTAGCGGAGAGACCCAGTACTTC. Amino acid sequence: CASSQGSSGETQYF.